The T cell receptor beta chain under discussion was sequenced for a study of blood T cell repertoires in COVID-19. V was pared by 1 base and J by 1 base, with 6 bases between. Germline V CDR1 and CDR2: SGHAT, FQNNGV. There are 14 residues in the CDR3. Original methodology: The assay estimated nucleated cells by amplifying reference gene primers. Produced via immunoSEQ multiplex PCR; TCRdb's table is partial and in-frame only. V and J calls and clone size come straight from that table; D and trimming were deduced from the DNA. The sample carries roughly 240,000 clones, approximately 84% recorded once. This clone has just a few counts.

Sequences were obtained from peripheral blood. This chain links TRBV11-2 with TRBJ2-3; D may be TRBD2 (6 bases). The origin of this receptor is a woman older than 75 with acute or convalescent COVID-19. CDR3 in DNA: TGTGCCAGCAGCTTAGGGGGGGGCACAGATACGCAGTATTTT. Protein product: CASSLGGGTDTQYF.